A single sample gave rise to the 26 T cell receptor beta chains below, sequenced in a study of cytomegalovirus exposure and HLA in healthy donors. The PCR used 60 Vbeta and 13 Jbeta primers. Repertoires were generated with immunoSEQ multiplex PCR, while TCRdb's copy carries only in-frame clones and drops some. The sample lists more than 150,000 clones, more than 75% occurring once. Sequenced sample: PBMCs. These receptors all come from a girl less than two years old in good health and CMV-seronegative.

V gene TRBV4-1 combines with J gene TRBJ2-1; D is perhaps TRBD2 (6 bases). V was shortened by 3 bases and J by 0 bases, with 12 bases between the two germline ends. CDR3 length: 16 amino acids. Germline V gene lookup returns CDR1 MGHRA and CDR2 YSYEKL. This CDR3 reads CASSQAGTPSYNEQFF. DNA of the CDR3: TGCGCCAGCAGCCAGGCCGGGACTCCCTCCTACAATGAGCAGTTCTTC.

This chain connects TRBV11-2 to TRBJ2-5; 11 nucleotides line up with TRBD2. Germline values: CDR1 SGHAT, CDR2 FQNNGV. The CDR3 is 16 amino acids. V dropped 4 bases and J dropped 5; count of bases not matched to a gene: 9. CDR3 protein: CASSSGTSGLGETQYF. DNA for the CDR3: TGTGCCAGCAGCTCCGGGACTAGCGGTCTGGGGGAGACCCAGTACTTC.

The chain employs TRBV30 and TRBJ2-1; TRBD1 aligns across 8 bases. This CDR3 has 11 amino acids. V trimming: 5 bases; J trimming: 10 bases; junction bases outside the gene matches: 4. Germline CDR1 GTSNPN, CDR2 SVGIG (reference sequence). The CDR3 DNA reads as TGTGCCTGGGAATGGGACAGGGAGCAGTTCTTC. It is translated as CAWEWDREQFF.

The chain links TRBV4-1 to TRBJ2-7; 15 nucleotides align to TRBD2. Germline CDR1 is MGHRA and CDR2 is YSYEKL. This CDR3 has 17 amino acids. The junction had 4 bases not matched to a gene; V was cut back by 1 base and J by 3 bases. The CDR3 is CASSQVGLAGGHYEQYF. CDR3 DNA sequence: TGCGCCAGCAGCCAAGTTGGACTAGCGGGGGGGCACTACGAGCAGTACTTC.

The V and J genes are TRBV9 and TRBJ2-4; TRBD2 might be the D (6 bases). The V gene's germline CDR1 is SGDLS and CDR2 YYNGEE. The CDR3 covers 16 residues. Trimming took off 1 base at V and 0 bases at J, with 11 bases between the two ends. The CDR3 protein is CASSVTSTTAKNIQYF. The CDR3 DNA is TGTGCCAGCAGCGTAACTAGCACGACAGCCAAAAACATTCAGTACTTC.

The chain has TRBV5-1 and TRBJ2-5, with 7 bases aligning to TRBD2. The CDR3 runs to 16 residues. After removal of 1 base from V and 0 bases from J, the junction contained 6 bases not matched to a gene. Looked up from germline, CDR1 is SGHRS and CDR2 is YFSETQ. The CDR3 bases are TGCGCCAGCAGCTTGCGAGCGGGGAATCACCAAGAGACCCAGTACTTC. Protein sequence: CASSLRAGNHQETQYF.

The chain joins TRBV27 to TRBJ2-7; tentatively, D is TRBD2 (5 bases). The V gene's germline CDR1 is MNHEY and CDR2 SMNVEV (reference sequence). V lost 3 bases and J lost 3, with 12 bases in between. CDR3 length: 14 amino acids. CDR3 in DNA: TGTGCCAGCAGTTTCAGCGGACGGGACTACGAGCAGTACTTC. Its translation is CASSFSGRDYEQYF.

The CDR3 DNA reads TGTGCCAGCAGCTTACTTGCGGGGGGTAGCACAGATACGCAGTATTTT. It encodes CASSLLAGGSTDTQYF. The chain employs TRBV7-2 and TRBJ2-3, with 8 bases aligning to TRBD2. Germline V lookup: CDR1 SGHTA, CDR2 FQGNSA. This CDR3 has 16 amino acids. The V gene end was trimmed by 2 bases and the J gene end by 0 bases; junction bases not matched to a gene: 4. Full variable domain (remainder filled in from reference TRBV7-2 and TRBJ2-3): GAGVSQSPSNKVTEKGKDVELRCDPISGHTALYWYRQSLGQGLEFLIYFQGNSAPDKSGLPSDRFSAERTGGSVSTLTIQRTQQEDSAVYLCASSLLAGGSTDTQYFGPGTRLTVL.

The chain uses TRBV27 and TRBJ2-5; TRBD2 matches at 12 bases. The CDR3 covers 16 residues. In germline, CDR1 is MNHEY, CDR2 SMNVEV (reference sequence). The junction had 7 bases not matched to a gene; V was cut back by 5 bases and J by 3 bases. This CDR3 reads CASSPLAGGKKETQYF. The CDR3 coding sequence is TGTGCCAGCAGTCCACTAGCGGGGGGCAAGAAAGAGACCCAGTACTTC.

The table lists this clone with a count of one. The rearrangement links TRBV5-1 to TRBJ2-7; 7 nucleotides line up with TRBD2. This CDR3 has 16 residues. J gave up 1 base and V 4 bases, and 11 bases lay outside the gene matches. The germline gives CDR1 SGHRS, CDR2 YFSETQ. This CDR3 reads CASSRKELALSYEQYF. The CDR3 nucleotides read TGCGCCAGCAGCCGTAAGGAACTAGCGCTTTCCTACGAGCAGTACTTC.

CDR3 coding DNA: TGTGCCAGCAGCGAAAGCCTAGCGGGCGAAGGTTCCGATGAGCAGTTCTTC. As protein: CASSESLAGEGSDEQFF. The V call is TRBV7-9, the J call TRBJ2-1, with TRBD2 matching 8 bases. Per germline, CDR1 SEHNR and CDR2 FQNEAQ (reference sequence). J lost 8 bases, V lost 5 bases, and 17 bases had no gene match. The CDR3 length is 17 residues. Supplemented by reference TRBV7-9 and TRBJ2-1, the full variable domain reads DTGVSQNPRHKITKRGQNVTFRCDPISEHNRLYWYRQTLGQGPEFLTYFQNEAQLEKSRLLSDRFSAERPKGSFSTLEIQRTEQGDSAMYLCASSESLAGEGSDEQFFGPGTRLTVL.

This clone was detected only once. J is TRBJ1-3 and V is TRBV5-5; 7 nucleotides agree with TRBD1. The CDR3 has 15 residues. Trimming removed 0 bases from V and 2 bases from J; junction bases left unmatched: 2. Germline values: CDR1 SGHKS, CDR2 YYEKEE (reference sequence). DNA for the CDR3: TGTGCCAGCAGCTTGGACAGGGGCGCTGGAAACACCATATATTTT. Translated: CASSLDRGAGNTIYF. The full variable domain, rest sourced from reference TRBV5-5 and TRBJ1-3, is DAGVTQSPTHLIKTRGQQVTLRCSPISGHKSVSWYQQVLGQGPQFIFQYYEKEERGRGNFPDRFSARQFPNYSSELNVNALLLGDSALYLCASSLDRGAGNTIYFGEGSWLTVV.

This clone was detected a few times. The chain joins TRBV10-3 to TRBJ2-3; D might be TRBD1 (7 bases). The V and J ends lost 0 bases and 6 bases respectively, with 10 bases between them. Germline CDR1 ENHRY, CDR2 SYGVKD. The length of the CDR3 is 14 residues. CDR3 sequence: CAISESTGRDTQYF. In DNA, the CDR3 is TGTGCCATCAGTGAGTCGACAGGGAGGGATACGCAGTATTTT.

This clone was detected once. This sequence joins TRBV11-2 and TRBJ2-7; no reliable D call. V lost 2 bases, J lost 1 base, and 6 bases lay in between. The CDR3 consists of 13 residues. Germline CDR1 reads SGHAT; CDR2 reads FQNNGV. CDR3 in amino acids: CASSLTASYEQYF. The CDR3 nucleotides read TGTGCCAGCAGCTTAACAGCATCCTACGAGCAGTACTTC.

This clone has a single count. The rearrangement joins TRBV5-6 to TRBJ2-3; 9 positions match TRBD2. The CDR3 sequence is 17 residues long. J was trimmed by 3 bases and V by 6 bases; bases with no gene match: 14. CDR1 and CDR2 from the germline V gene are SGHDT and YYEEEE. For the CDR3, the DNA is TGTGCCAGCACCCTACTTGGGGCGGGGGGGCGAACAGATACGCAGTATTTT. Amino acids: CASTLLGAGGRTDTQYF.

The J gene is TRBJ2-1, the V gene TRBV6-6; tentatively, D is TRBD2 (8 bases). V lost 6 bases and J 10 bases, leaving 19 bases between the germline ends. Germline V gene data show CDR1 as MNHNY and CDR2 as SVGAGI (reference sequence). There are 14 residues in the CDR3. The CDR3 spells CASSRDSAGGEQFF. CDR3 nucleotides: TGTGCCAGCAGCAGGGACAGTGCGGGAGGCGAGCAGTTCTTC.

The CDR3 is CASSRDRFQETQYF. Written as DNA, the CDR3 is TGTGCCAGCAGCCGCGACAGGTTCCAAGAGACCCAGTACTTC. V usage is TRBV7-9 and J usage is TRBJ2-5; possibly TRBD1 for D (6 bases). The CDR3 is 14 amino acids. Trimming stripped 5 bases from V and 1 base from J, with 11 bases between. Germline CDR1 is SEHNR and CDR2 is FQNEAQ (reference sequence).

V usage is TRBV5-6 and J usage is TRBJ2-3, with TRBD1 matching 7 bases. Germline V gene data show CDR1 as SGHDT and CDR2 as YYEEEE. The CDR3 spans 16 residues. Trimming took 4 bases from V and 1 from J; bases not matched to a gene: 9. The CDR3: CASSPPGTEGTDTQYF. The CDR3 bases are TGTGCCAGCAGCCCTCCCGGGACAGAGGGCACAGATACGCAGTATTTT.

A note on this clone: The sample has other DNA sequences that encode this CDR3 too. This chain links TRBV18 with TRBJ1-1; TRBD1 aligns across 8 bases. V was clipped by 6 bases and J by 1 base; unmatched bases: 1. The CDR3 totals 13 residues. Germline CDR1 and CDR2: KGHSH and LQKENI. The CDR3 nucleotides are TGTGCCAGCTCGACAGGGGAGAACACTGAAGCTTTCTTT. This gives the protein CASSTGENTEAFF.

The J gene is TRBJ2-2, the V gene TRBV5-1, with TRBD2 identical over 14 bases. Losses at the gene ends were 0 bases for V and 7 bases for J; bases not matched to a gene: 8. Germline values: CDR1 SGHRS, CDR2 YFSETQ. The CDR3 is made up of 18 amino acids. CDR3 in amino acids: CASSLEGTSGSASGELFF. In DNA form, the CDR3 reads TGCGCCAGCAGCTTGGAGGGGACTAGCGGGAGTGCGAGCGGGGAGCTGTTTTTT.

The chain uses TRBV2 and TRBJ1-2; 8 bases are a match to TRBD1. Germline V lookup: CDR1 SNHLY, CDR2 FYNNEI. This CDR3 spans 15 amino acids. Trimming cost V 6 bases and J 1 base; bases outside gene matches: 7. The CDR3 DNA sequence: TGTGCCAGCAGGACGGACAGGGTGGTTAACTATGGCTACACCTTC. Protein: CASRTDRVVNYGYTF.

The V call is TRBV30, the J call TRBJ2-5; TRBD1 is a possible D gene (7 bases). Germline V gene data show CDR1 as GTSNPN and CDR2 as SVGIG (reference sequence). The CDR3 length is 10 residues. CDR3 sequence reads: CAAGGETQYF. The CDR3 region has the DNA TGTGCGGCAGGGGGGGAGACCCAGTACTTC.

The V and J genes are TRBV27 and TRBJ2-7, with TRBD1 matching over 7 bases. This CDR3 is 14 amino acids long. CDR1 is MNHEY, CDR2 SMNVEV, per germline (reference sequence). Unmatched junction bases numbered 10, after V lost 5 bases and J lost 6 bases. The CDR3 sequence: CASSPLDRLSEQYF. The CDR3, as DNA: TGTGCCAGCAGTCCCTTGGACAGGTTGAGCGAGCAGTACTTC.

For the CDR3, the DNA is TGTGCCAGCTCACCTTTCCCTCAGGATCAGCCCCAGCATTTT. Amino acids: CASSPFPQDQPQHF. The chain employs TRBV18 and TRBJ1-5; D gene uncertain. Trimming removed 3 bases at V and 5 bases at J, with 11 bases between. CDR3 length: 14 amino acids. Germline-derived CDR1 and CDR2 are KGHSH and LQKENI.

The chain links TRBV10-3 to TRBJ2-3; TRBD1 matches at 10 bases. The CDR3 totals 16 residues. Germline values: CDR1 ENHRY, CDR2 SYGVKD. V was pared by 2 bases and J by 0 bases, with 2 bases of the junction left unmatched. This CDR3 reads CAISERTGGSTDTQYF. In DNA, the CDR3 is TGTGCCATCAGTGAGCGGACAGGGGGGAGCACAGATACGCAGTATTTT.

V and J are TRBV13 and TRBJ1-1; no reliable D call. The V gene lost 2 bases and the J gene lost 0 bases, with 13 bases spanning the gap. This CDR3 is built from 16 residues. Germline CDR1 PRHDT, CDR2 FYEKMQ (reference sequence). CDR3 nucleotides: TGTGCCAGCAGCTTATTGGGCAGAACCATGAACACTGAAGCTTTCTTT. Translated: CASSLLGRTMNTEAFF.